Presented here are 29 T cell receptor beta chains from one specimen sequenced in a study of a mutant IDH1 vaccine in newly diagnosed glioma. Sequencing was performed with immunoSEQ multiplex PCR; in TCRdb, only in-frame clones are kept and a portion is missing. The profile covers about 32,000 clones, with 81% appearing a single time and 15% taken by the ten largest. These receptors are not linked to any known antigen. The sample's time point: week 35, safety follow-up. In the vaccine, a single dose held 300 ug of the mutant IDH1 20-mer peptide, along with topical imiquimod. Sample: PBMCs, taken from a glioma patient whose treatment included an IDH1 peptide vaccine. The source of these receptors is a man younger than 40 with glioma.

The chain joins TRBV19 to TRBJ1-5; 7 positions match TRBD1. This CDR3 has 16 residues. Per the germline V gene, CDR1 is LNHDA and CDR2 is SQIVND (reference sequence). V trimming: 8 bases; J trimming: 0 bases; junction bases outside the gene matches: 10. The CDR3 is CASSQGQRYSNQPQHF. The DNA of the CDR3 is TGTGCCAGTTCCCAGGGACAGCGTTATAGCAATCAGCCCCAGCATTTT.

The gene calls are TRBV5-1 and TRBJ2-5; 8 nucleotides line up with TRBD1. The V gene's germline CDR1 is SGHRS and CDR2 YFSETQ. The CDR3 covers 14 residues. J was trimmed by 5 bases and V by 0 bases; bases with no gene match: 3. The chain's CDR3 is CASSLAGGEETQYF. The DNA for the CDR3 is TGCGCCAGCAGCTTGGCAGGGGGCGAGGAGACCCAGTACTTC.

The chain uses TRBV7-9 and TRBJ1-3, with 11 bases matching TRBD1. The CDR3 extends over 17 amino acids. From germline, CDR1 is SEHNR and CDR2 FQNEAQ (reference sequence). The trim removed 5 bases at V and 2 bases at J, leaving 8 bases unmatched. CDR3: CASSRSGTGGAGNTIYF. Here the CDR3 DNA reads TGTGCCAGCAGCAGATCTGGGACAGGGGGGGCTGGAAACACCATATATTTT.

This clone showed up just a few times. The genes are TRBV2 and TRBJ1-1; perhaps TRBD1 as D (5 bases). The length of the CDR3 is 13 residues. Trimming cost V 8 bases and J 1 base, with 11 bases left between them. Germline CDR1 is SNHLY and CDR2 is FYNNEI. The CDR3 DNA is TGTGCCAGCGGAGGACACCCGAACACTGAAGCTTTCTTT. This encodes CASGGHPNTEAFF.

This clone was seen only a few times. This chain links TRBV30 with TRBJ2-5; D is possibly TRBD2 (5 bases). Looked up from germline, CDR1 is GTSNPN and CDR2 is SVGIG (reference sequence). The CDR3 runs to 13 residues. Trimming left V 0 bases short and J 5 bases short, with 10 bases between. CDR3 sequence reads: CAWSVEGGETQYF. As DNA, the CDR3 is TGTGCCTGGAGTGTAGAGGGTGGGGAGACCCAGTACTTC.

The V call is TRBV11-3, the J call TRBJ1-1; D may be TRBD1 (5 bases). The CDR3 contains 13 residues. Germline CDR1 reads SGHNT; CDR2 reads YENEEA. V shed 6 bases and J shed 5 bases, with 13 bases lying between them. The CDR3 region has the DNA TGTGCCAGCAGTACGGGGGTAGGGACTGAAGCTTTCTTT. Its protein product is CASSTGVGTEAFF.

This clone was counted a few times. The CDR3 nucleotides are TGCGCCAGCAGCTTGGCGTCGGCACTTGAAGCTTTCTTT. Translated, it gives CASSLASALEAFF. V gene TRBV5-1 combines with J gene TRBJ1-1; D unclear. Germline V lookup: CDR1 SGHRS, CDR2 YFSETQ. This CDR3 is built from 13 residues. Trimming left V 0 bases short and J 7 bases short, with 10 bases between.

The CDR3 reads CASSESAPGTGNEKLFF. The CDR3 DNA is TGCGCCAGCAGTGAGTCGGCCCCCGGGACAGGGAATGAAAAACTGTTTTTT. This sequence joins TRBV10-1 and TRBJ1-4, with TRBD1 matching 9 bases. The V and J ends lost 0 bases and 5 bases, in that order; junction bases with no gene match: 7. Germline V gene sequence: CDR1 WNHNN, CDR2 SYGVQD (reference sequence). The CDR3 consists of 17 residues.

This clone has a single count. The chain has TRBV5-6 and TRBJ2-7, with a tentative D call TRBD2 (7 bases). Germline loops: CDR1 SGHDT, CDR2 YYEEEE. The germline V and J ends were trimmed by 0 bases and 3 bases, with 22 bases remaining between them. This CDR3 is built from 18 residues. CDR3 amino acids: CASSLVGGLGVPYYEQYF. CDR3 sequence (DNA): TGTGCCAGCAGCTTGGTCGGGGGGCTAGGTGTCCCTTACTACGAGCAGTACTTC.

V usage is TRBV5-5 and J usage is TRBJ2-7; 7 nucleotides align to TRBD1. The CDR3 is 17 amino acids. The germline CDR1 and CDR2 sequences are SGHKS and YYEKEE (reference sequence). J gave up 1 base and V 5 bases, and 15 bases lay outside the gene matches. CDR3 sequence (DNA): TGTGCCAGCAGTTACTCATTCTCGGACAGGCTTTCCTACGAGCAGTACTTC. Translating gives CASSYSFSDRLSYEQYF. The full variable domain, completed using reference TRBV5-5 and TRBJ2-7, is DAGVTQSPTHLIKTRGQQVTLRCSPISGHKSVSWYQQVLGQGPQFIFQYYEKEERGRGNFPDRFSARQFPNYSSELNVNALLLGDSALYLCASSYSFSDRLSYEQYFGPGTRLTVT.

The chain has TRBV18 and TRBJ2-1; 8 nucleotides match TRBD2. The germline V gene encodes CDR1 KGHSH and CDR2 LQKENI. Trimming cost V 3 bases and J 10 bases; bases outside gene matches: 11. The CDR3 spans 15 residues. The CDR3 sequence: CASSPGAGGKTEQFF. In nucleotides, the CDR3 is TGTGCCAGCTCACCTGGGGCGGGAGGCAAGACCGAGCAGTTCTTC. Full variable domain (remainder filled in from reference TRBV18 and TRBJ2-1): NAGVMQNPRHLVRRRGQEARLRCSPMKGHSHVYWYRQLPEEGLKFMVYLQKENIIDESGMPKERFSAEFPKEGPSILRIQQVVRGDSAAYFCASSPGAGGKTEQFFGPGTRLTVL.

V usage is TRBV30 and J usage is TRBJ2-7; D remains ambiguous. There are 12 residues in the CDR3. Trimming shortened V by 2 bases and J by 0 bases, and 5 bases separated the two germline ends. Germline V gene lookup returns CDR1 GTSNPN and CDR2 SVGIG (reference sequence). CDR3 DNA: TGTGCCTGGAGTCAGACCTCCTACGAGCAGTACTTC. Translated: CAWSQTSYEQYF.

The chain links TRBV4-1 to TRBJ2-7; possibly TRBD2 for D (5 bases). The CDR3 has 15 residues. Germline lookup yields CDR1 MGHRA and CDR2 YSYEKL. V was clipped by 0 bases and J by 6 bases, with 15 bases between them. The CDR3 region is CASSQDEVDSGEQYF. The CDR3 nucleotides read TGCGCCAGCAGCCAAGATGAGGTGGACTCGGGCGAGCAGTACTTC.

The sample holds one count of this clone. The chain is built from TRBV6-5 and TRBJ2-2, with TRBD1 identical over 7 bases. The CDR3 extends over 15 amino acids. The germline V gene encodes CDR1 MNHEY and CDR2 SVGAGI. V shed 4 bases and J 7 bases; nucleotides not matched to a gene: 9. The CDR3 loop reads CASSSNRGMGGELFF. The CDR3 DNA sequence: TGTGCCAGCAGTTCCAACAGGGGCATGGGCGGGGAGCTGTTTTTT.

The V call is TRBV7-9, the J call TRBJ2-7, with TRBD1 identical over 9 bases. The CDR3 contains 15 residues. The ends lost 5 bases at V and 2 bases at J; junction bases unmatched: 7. The germline V gene encodes CDR1 SEHNR and CDR2 FQNEAQ (reference sequence). The CDR3 sequence is CASSPTGGITYEQYF. The CDR3 coding sequence is TGTGCCAGCAGCCCGACAGGGGGGATAACCTACGAGCAGTACTTC.

The V call is TRBV27, the J call TRBJ2-7; no clear D. From germline, CDR1 is MNHEY and CDR2 SMNVEV (reference sequence). V was pared by 4 bases and J by 4 bases, with 14 bases between. The CDR3 length is 14 residues. CDR3 amino acids: CASSSLTFRYEQYF. CDR3 nucleotide sequence: TGTGCCAGCAGTTCGCTTACGTTTAGGTACGAGCAGTACTTC.

This chain joins TRBV6-1 and TRBJ2-5; D is unclear. Deletions cut 6 bases from V and 0 bases from J, with 14 bases between. CDR1 and CDR2 from the germline V gene are MNHNS and SASEGT. This CDR3 contains 15 residues. CDR3 sequence reads: CASRDPAEYQETQYF. In DNA, the CDR3 is TGTGCCAGCAGGGACCCGGCGGAGTACCAAGAGACCCAGTACTTC.

The V and J genes are TRBV7-8 and TRBJ1-2; D is ambiguous. The germline V gene encodes CDR1 SGHVS and CDR2 FQNEAQ. The ends were cut back, 2 bases at V and 3 bases at J, with 22 bases in the middle. The CDR3 runs 18 residues. CDR3 coding DNA: TGTGCCAGCAGCTTAAGGATGCGGGTGAGGATTGAAGACTATGGCTACACCTTC. Its translation is CASSLRMRVRIEDYGYTF.

The chain is built from TRBV5-1 and TRBJ2-7; 11 nucleotides agree with TRBD2. V lost 4 bases and J lost 6; bases outside the gene matches: 9. CDR3 length equals 15 residues. The germline V gene has CDR1 SGHRS and CDR2 YFSETQ. CDR3 DNA sequence: TGCGCCAGCAGCCCAACTAGCGGGAGTCGGGCCGAGCAGTACTTC. This gives the protein CASSPTSGSRAEQYF.

The chain recombines TRBV30 with TRBJ2-1; TRBD2 might be the D (5 bases). The CDR3 runs 12 residues. The germline V and J ends were trimmed by 2 bases and 10 bases, with 12 bases remaining between them. CDR1 is GTSNPN and CDR2 is SVGIG in the germline V gene (reference sequence). CDR3 region: CAWSSIGEEQFF. The DNA for the CDR3 is TGTGCCTGGAGTTCGATCGGGGAGGAGCAGTTCTTC.

The genes are TRBV6-5 and TRBJ2-7; TRBD1 agrees at 8 bases. The ends lost 6 bases at V and 4 bases at J; junction bases unmatched: 5. The CDR3 has 13 residues. The germline V gene has CDR1 MNHEY and CDR2 SVGAGI. The CDR3 nucleotides are TGTGCCAGCAGGTCAGGGGGCGGGTACGAGCAGTACTTC. Residues: CASRSGGGYEQYF.

This chain uses TRBV4-1 with TRBJ2-7, with a tentative D call TRBD1 (6 bases). Per the germline V gene, CDR1 is MGHRA and CDR2 is YSYEKL. The CDR3 contains 17 residues. With 0 bases removed from V and 4 bases from J, the gap between germline ends came to 19 bases. Here the CDR3 DNA reads TGCGCCAGCAGCCAAGATCTTCGGCAGGGGAAAAGGTACGAGCAGTACTTC. Translated: CASSQDLRQGKRYEQYF.

The chain carries TRBV12-5 and TRBJ2-2, with a tentative D call TRBD2 (7 bases). Per germline, CDR1 LGHNT and CDR2 FRNRAP. This CDR3 has 16 residues. V was shortened by 0 bases and J by 7 bases, with 15 bases between the two germline ends. The CDR3 DNA is TGTGCTAGTGGTTTGGTACGGGGGGCAGGGCACGGGGAGCTGTTTTTT. Amino acid sequence: CASGLVRGAGHGELFF.

V gene TRBV14 combines with J gene TRBJ2-3; TRBD2 aligns across 8 bases. The CDR3 loop spans 21 amino acids. V trimming: 0 bases; J trimming: 3 bases; junction bases outside the gene matches: 20. Germline V CDR1 and CDR2: SGHDN, FVKESK. CDR3 in DNA: TGTGCCAGCAGCCAAGAAGGCGGGTATAGCGGGGCCCCCGAGGGGACAGATACGCAGTATTTT. It encodes CASSQEGGYSGAPEGTDTQYF.

The CDR3 loop is CASSSAPNTEAFF. DNA of the CDR3: TGCGCCAGCAGCTCGGCCCCCAACACTGAAGCTTTCTTT. The chain couples TRBV5-1 to TRBJ1-1; D remains unclear. There are 13 residues in the CDR3. Germline V gives CDR1 SGHRS, CDR2 YFSETQ. Between the trimmed V and J ends, which lost 3 bases and 2 bases, there was a span of 8 bases.

This clone was seen only a few times. The chain carries TRBV6-1 and TRBJ1-1, with D tentatively TRBD1 (6 bases). With 1 base removed from V and 3 bases from J, the gap between germline ends came to 12 bases. This CDR3 region has 15 residues. Germline CDR1 is MNHNS and CDR2 is SASEGT. The CDR3 loop reads CASSEDRGADTEAFF. CDR3 DNA sequence: TGTGCCAGCAGTGAAGATCGGGGGGCGGACACTGAAGCTTTCTTT.

The chain couples TRBV12-1 to TRBJ1-2; the table's D gene call, TRBD1, was not cross checked with the DNA. TRBV12-1 is recorded as a pseudogene. The CDR3 totals 16 residues. The CDR3 protein is CASSLETGALNYGYTF. The CDR3 DNA reads as TGTGCCAGCAGCTTAGAGACAGGGGCCCTAAACTATGGCTACACCTTC.

This chain connects TRBV9 to TRBJ1-5; 8 bases agree with TRBD1. The ends lost 5 bases at V and 4 bases at J; junction bases unmatched: 8. This CDR3 comprises 15 residues. Germline values: CDR1 SGDLS, CDR2 YYNGEE. The chain's CDR3 is CASSGGQGANQPQHF. For the CDR3, the DNA is TGTGCCAGCAGTGGGGGGCAGGGGGCGAATCAGCCCCAGCATTTT.

This chain links TRBV5-1 with TRBJ2-6; the D is unclear. Trimming stripped 3 bases from V and 0 bases from J, with 13 bases between. CDR3 length: 17 amino acids. The germline CDR1 and CDR2 sequences are SGHRS and YFSETQ. CDR3 in amino acids: CASSWPRFNSGANVLTF. The CDR3 DNA reads as TGCGCCAGCAGCTGGCCGCGTTTCAACTCTGGGGCCAACGTCCTGACTTTC.